One T cell receptor (beta chain) is described in this entry. The sample originates from a study of tumor-infiltrating lymphocytes in oesophageal squamous cell carcinoma. Germline V CDR1 and CDR2: SGHVS, FQNEAQ. The V end was cut by 5 bases, the J end by 1 base, with 9 bases between. The CDR3 consists of 13 residues. MiXCR was run by TCRdb on the PCR reads, yielding one entry per CDR3 protein. The sample has roughly 20,000 distinct CDR3 sequences, around half seen once. The sample comprised esophageal tumor tissue. The chain recombines TRBV7-8 with TRBJ2-7; D is undetermined. The TCR was taken from a male donor with esophageal squamous cell carcinoma. The CDR3 loop reads CASSLRASYEQYF. The CDR3 coding sequence is TGTGCCAGCAGCCTACGAGCGTCCTACGAGCAGTACTTC.